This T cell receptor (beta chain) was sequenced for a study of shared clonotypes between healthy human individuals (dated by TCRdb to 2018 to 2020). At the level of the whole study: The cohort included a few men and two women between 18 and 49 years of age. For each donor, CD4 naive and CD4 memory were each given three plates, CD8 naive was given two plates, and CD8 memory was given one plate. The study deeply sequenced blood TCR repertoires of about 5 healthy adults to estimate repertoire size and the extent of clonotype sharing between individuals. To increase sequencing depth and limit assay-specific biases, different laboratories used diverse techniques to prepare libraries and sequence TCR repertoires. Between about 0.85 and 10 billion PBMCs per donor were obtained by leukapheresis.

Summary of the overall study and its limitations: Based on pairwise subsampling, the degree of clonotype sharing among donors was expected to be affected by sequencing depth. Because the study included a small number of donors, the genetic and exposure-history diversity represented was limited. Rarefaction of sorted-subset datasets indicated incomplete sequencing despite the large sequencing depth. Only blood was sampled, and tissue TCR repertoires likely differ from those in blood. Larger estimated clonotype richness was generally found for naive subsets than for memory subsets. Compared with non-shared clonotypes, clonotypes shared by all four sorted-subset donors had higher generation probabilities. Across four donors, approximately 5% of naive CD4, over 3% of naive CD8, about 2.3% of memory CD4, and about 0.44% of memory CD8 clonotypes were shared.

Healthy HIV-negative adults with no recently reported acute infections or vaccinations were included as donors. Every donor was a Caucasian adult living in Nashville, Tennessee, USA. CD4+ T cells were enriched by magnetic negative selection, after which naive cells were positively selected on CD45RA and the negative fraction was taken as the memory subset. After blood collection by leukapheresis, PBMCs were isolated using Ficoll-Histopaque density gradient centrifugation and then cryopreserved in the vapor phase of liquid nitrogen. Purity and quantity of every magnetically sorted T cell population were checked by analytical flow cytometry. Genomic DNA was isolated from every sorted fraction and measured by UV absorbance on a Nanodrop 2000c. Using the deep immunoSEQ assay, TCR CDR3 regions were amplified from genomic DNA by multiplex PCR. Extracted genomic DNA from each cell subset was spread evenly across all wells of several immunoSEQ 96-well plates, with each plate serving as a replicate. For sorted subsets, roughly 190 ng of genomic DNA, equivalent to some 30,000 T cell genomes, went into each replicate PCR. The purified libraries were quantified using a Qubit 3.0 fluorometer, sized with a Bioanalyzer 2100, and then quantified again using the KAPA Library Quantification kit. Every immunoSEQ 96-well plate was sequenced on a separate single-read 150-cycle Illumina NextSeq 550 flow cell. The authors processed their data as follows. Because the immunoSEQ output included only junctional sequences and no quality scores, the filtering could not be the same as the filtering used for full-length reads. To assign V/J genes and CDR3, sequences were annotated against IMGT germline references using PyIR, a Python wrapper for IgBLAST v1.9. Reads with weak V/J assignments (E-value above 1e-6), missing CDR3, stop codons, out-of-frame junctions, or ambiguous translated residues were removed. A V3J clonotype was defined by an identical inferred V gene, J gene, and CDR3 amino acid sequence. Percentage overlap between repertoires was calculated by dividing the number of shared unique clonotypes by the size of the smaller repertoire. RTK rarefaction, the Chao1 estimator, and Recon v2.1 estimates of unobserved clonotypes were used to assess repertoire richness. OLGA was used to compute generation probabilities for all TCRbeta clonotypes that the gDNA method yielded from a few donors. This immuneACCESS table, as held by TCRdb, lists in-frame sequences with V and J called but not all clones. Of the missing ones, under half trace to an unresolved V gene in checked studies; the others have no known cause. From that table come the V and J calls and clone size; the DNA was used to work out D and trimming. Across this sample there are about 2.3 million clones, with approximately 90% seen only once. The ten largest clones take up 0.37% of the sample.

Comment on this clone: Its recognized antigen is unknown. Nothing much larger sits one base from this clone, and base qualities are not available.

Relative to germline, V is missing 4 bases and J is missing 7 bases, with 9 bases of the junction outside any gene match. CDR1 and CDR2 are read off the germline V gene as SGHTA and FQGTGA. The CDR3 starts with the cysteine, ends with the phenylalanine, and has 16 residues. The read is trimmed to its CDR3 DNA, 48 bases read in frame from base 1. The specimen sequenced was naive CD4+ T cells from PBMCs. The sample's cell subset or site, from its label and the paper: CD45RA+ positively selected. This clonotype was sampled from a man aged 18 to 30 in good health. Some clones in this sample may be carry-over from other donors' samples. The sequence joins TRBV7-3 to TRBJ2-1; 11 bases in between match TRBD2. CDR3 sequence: CASSSSTSGSFNEQFF. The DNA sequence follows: TGTGCCAGCAGCTCGAGCACTAGCGGGAGTTTTAATGAGCAGTTCTTC.